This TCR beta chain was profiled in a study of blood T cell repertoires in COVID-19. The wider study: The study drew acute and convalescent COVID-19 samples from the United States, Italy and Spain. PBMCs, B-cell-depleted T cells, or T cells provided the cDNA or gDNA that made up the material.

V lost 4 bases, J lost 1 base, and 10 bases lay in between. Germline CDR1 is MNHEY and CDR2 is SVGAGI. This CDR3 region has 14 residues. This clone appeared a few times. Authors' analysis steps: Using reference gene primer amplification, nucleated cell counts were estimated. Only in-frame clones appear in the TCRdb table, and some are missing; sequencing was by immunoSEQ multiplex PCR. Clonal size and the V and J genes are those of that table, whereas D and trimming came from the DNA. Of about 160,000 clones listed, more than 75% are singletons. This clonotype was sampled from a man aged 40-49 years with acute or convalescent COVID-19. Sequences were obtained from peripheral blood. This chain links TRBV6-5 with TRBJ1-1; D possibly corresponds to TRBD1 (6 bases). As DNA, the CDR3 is TGTGCCAGCAGTTCCGGACAGTCGAACACTGAAGCTTTCTTT. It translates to CASSSGQSNTEAFF.